Below are 30 T cell receptor beta chains sequenced from a single sample in a study of vaccination and CD4 T cells after COVID-19. Antigens for these TCRs are unknown. The treatment here: approximately nine-day PBMC culture with coronavirus spike peptide pools or control peptides (ViraFEST assay). CD4+ T cells that had been cultured provided DNA sequenced with the Oncomine TCR Beta short-read assay. TCRdb recomputed calls from the PCR reads with MiXCR, one row per CDR3 protein. Of about 22,000 distinct CDR3 sequences in the sample, under 80% were seen once. This sample comprised CD4+ T cells from blood, cultured in vitro, obtained before SARS-CoV-2 vaccination. All receptors derive from a human donor who received a COVID-19 vaccine.

V usage is TRBV7-9 and J usage is TRBJ2-5; weak D call: TRBD1 (5 bases). Deletions cut 3 bases from V and 1 base from J, with 12 bases between. The length of the CDR3 is 15 residues. Germline CDR1 SEHNR, CDR2 FQNEAQ (reference sequence). Here the CDR3 DNA reads TGTGCCAGCAGCTTGAGGTTTGGGGCCCAAGAGACCCAGTACTTC. This sequence encodes CASSLRFGAQETQYF.

V is TRBV12-3 or TRBV12-4 and J is TRBJ2-5, with a tentative D call TRBD1 (6 bases). Trimming pared 6 bases from V and 0 bases from J, leaving 23 bases between. CDR3 length equals 18 residues. The CDR3 region has the DNA TGTGCCAGCAGGTTGAGTACCTCCGGACAGCAGTACCAAGAGACCCAGTACTTC. Translation gives CASRLSTSGQQYQETQYF.

About this clonotype itself: The germline gene is not matched at one end of the junction; a read error may be the cause. The V gene is TRBV7-2, the J gene TRBJ2-5; possibly TRBD2 for D (5 bases). Germline-derived CDR1 and CDR2 are SGHTA and FQGNSA. This CDR3 region has 13 residues. This chain's CDR3 is CAGSGRNQETQYF. For the CDR3, the DNA is TGTGCCGGCAGCGGACGGAACCAAGAGACCCAGTACTTC.

This clonotype was found a few times. The chain combines TRBV10-1 with TRBJ1-1; D gene uncertain. The CDR3 has 14 amino acids. V was pared by 5 bases and J by 5 bases, with 15 bases between. CDR1 is WNHNN, CDR2 SYGVQD, per germline (reference sequence). The CDR3 loop is CASSPGLGTTEAFF. The CDR3 DNA is TGCGCCAGCAGTCCCGGACTAGGTACGACTGAAGCTTTCTTT.

The V gene is TRBV20-1, the J gene TRBJ1-2, with D possibly being TRBD1 (6 bases). CDR3 size: 13 residues. Germline V gene data show CDR1 as DFQATT and CDR2 as SNEGSKA (reference sequence). The CDR3 here is CSAEQGEDYGYTF. CDR3 DNA sequence: TGCAGCGCTGAACAGGGAGAGGACTATGGCTACACCTTC.

This clonotype was seen a handful of times. The chain joins TRBV20-1 to TRBJ1-1; 9 nucleotides match TRBD1. Germline CDR1 reads DFQATT; CDR2 reads SNEGSKA (reference sequence). The length of the CDR3 is 14 residues. The J segment lost 4 bases and the V segment lost 5 bases, leaving 8 bases of the junction unmatched. In DNA form, the CDR3 reads TGCAGTGCTTCACCGACAGGGGGGGGCACTGAAGCTTTCTTT. Its translation is CSASPTGGGTEAFF.

The chain is built from TRBV30 and TRBJ2-5, with TRBD2 matching 11 bases. The V and J ends lost 3 bases and 5 bases, in that order; junction bases with no gene match: 11. CDR1 GTSNPN and CDR2 SVGIG come from the germline V gene (reference sequence). This CDR3 has 16 amino acids. For the CDR3, the DNA is TGTGCCTGGAGATCCGGGACTAGCGGATGGGGGGAGACCCAGTACTTC. Its protein is CAWRSGTSGWGETQYF. The full variable domain, its missing parts supplied by reference TRBV30 and TRBJ2-5, is SQTIHQWPATLVQPVGSPLSLECTVEGTSNPNLYWYRQAAGRGLQLLFYSVGIGQISSEVPQNLSASRPQDRQFILSSKKLLLSDSGFYLCAWRSGTSGWGETQYFGPGTRLLVL.

Comment on this clonotype: Relative to the germline gene, one junction end is altered; a read error may explain this. This sequence joins TRBV19 and TRBJ1-6, with D perhaps matching TRBD1 (5 bases). This CDR3 is 14 amino acids long. Germline CDR1 is LNHDA and CDR2 is SQIVND (reference sequence). The DNA of the CDR3 is TGTGCCAGTAGTCTATCGACCGAGGGGTCACCCCTTCACTTT. Translation: CASSLSTEGSPLHF.

The rearrangement joins TRBV20-1 to TRBJ2-3; D may be TRBD1 or TRBD2 (5 bases each). CDR1 is DFQATT, CDR2 SNEGSKA, per germline (reference sequence). The germline V and J ends were trimmed by 3 bases and 0 bases, with 16 bases remaining between them. CDR3 length: 16 residues. CDR3 region: CSASNYGAFSTDTQYF. The CDR3 DNA follows: TGCAGTGCTAGTAACTACGGGGCTTTCAGCACAGATACGCAGTATTTT.

This clonotype is termed medium-sized. The CDR3 is CASSSWGTGYNSPLHF. The CDR3 coding sequence is TGTGCCAGCAGTAGTTGGGGGACAGGGTATAATTCACCCCTCCACTTT. The rearrangement uses TRBV27 and TRBJ1-6; 9 nucleotides match TRBD1. Trimming took 5 bases from V and 4 from J; bases not matched to a gene: 6. The germline CDR1 and CDR2 sequences are MNHEY and SMNVEV (reference sequence). The CDR3 spans 16 residues.

The gene calls are TRBV7-3 and TRBJ2-3; D is undetermined. The germline gives CDR1 SGHTA, CDR2 FQGTGA. The CDR3 spans 13 residues. V lost 4 bases, J lost 3 bases, and 8 bases lay in between. The CDR3 loop reads CASSSSRTDTQYF. The CDR3 DNA sequence: TGTGCCAGCAGCTCGTCTAGGACAGATACGCAGTATTTT.

This clonotype showed up just a few times. The V call is TRBV2, the J call TRBJ1-5, with 12 bases aligning to TRBD1. The V gene end was trimmed by 5 bases and the J gene end by 7 bases; junction bases not matched to a gene: 6. This CDR3 is 15 amino acids long. The germline gives CDR1 SNHLY, CDR2 FYNNEI. The CDR3 DNA sequence: TGTGCCAGCAGTTTGGGACAGGGGGCGGGACAGCCCCAGCATTTT. Amino acids: CASSLGQGAGQPQHF.

The chain recombines TRBV6-1 with TRBJ1-2; a possible D gene is TRBD1 (6 bases). The CDR3 spans 15 residues. V lost 6 bases and J lost 8, with 22 bases in between. Per germline, CDR1 MNHNS and CDR2 SASEGT. CDR3 amino acids: CASSSGGEGESGYTF. DNA for the CDR3: TGTGCCAGCAGCTCCGGGGGGGAGGGGGAGTCCGGCTACACCTTC.

The V call is TRBV11-3, the J call TRBJ2-2, with 7 bases aligning to TRBD1. V lost 5 bases and J lost 1; bases outside the gene matches: 7. This CDR3 is 16 amino acids long. Germline CDR1 SGHNT, CDR2 YENEEA. CDR3 DNA: TGTGCCAGCAGCACCTTCGACAGGGAGAACACCGGGGAGCTGTTTTTT. It translates to CASSTFDRENTGELFF.

V is TRBV11-3 and J is TRBJ2-7; perhaps TRBD1 as D (6 bases). Germline CDR1 and CDR2: SGHNT and YENEEA. The CDR3 totals 13 residues. With 6 bases removed from V and 0 bases from J, the gap between germline ends came to 9 bases. The DNA of the CDR3 is TGTGCCAGCAGACCGGACAGCTCCTACGAGCAGTACTTC. It translates to CASRPDSSYEQYF.

The CDR3 loop is CATAPNPPLAGSPETQYF. CDR3 DNA: TGTGCCACCGCACCGAACCCCCCACTAGCGGGGAGCCCAGAGACCCAGTACTTC. This chain links TRBV24-1 with TRBJ2-5; 10 bases map to TRBD2. CDR1 and CDR2 (germline): KGHDR, SFDVKD. The junction had 19 bases not matched to a gene; V was cut back by 9 bases and J by 4 bases. CDR3 length equals 18 residues.

The chain is built from TRBV20-1 and TRBJ2-3; 12 positions match TRBD2. V lost 7 bases, J lost 3 bases, and 8 bases stayed unmatched. This CDR3 comprises 15 residues. The germline gives CDR1 DFQATT, CDR2 SNEGSKA (reference sequence). In nucleotides, the CDR3 is TGCAGTGTACGATCGACTAGCGGGGGTACAGATACGCAGTATTTT. This encodes CSVRSTSGGTDTQYF.

The chain links TRBV4-1 to TRBJ1-2; 8 bases are shared with TRBD1. J gave up 0 bases and V 2 bases, and 2 bases lay outside the gene matches. Germline V gene data show CDR1 as MGHRA and CDR2 as YSYEKL. The CDR3 length is 15 residues. The CDR3 sequence is CASSQPGGSNYGYTF. CDR3 sequence (DNA): TGCGCCAGCAGCCAACCAGGGGGCTCTAACTATGGCTACACCTTC.

This clonotype was observed a few times. V usage is TRBV2 and J usage is TRBJ1-5; D remains unclear. The CDR3 is 13 amino acids. The germline gives CDR1 SNHLY, CDR2 FYNNEI. Trimming shortened V by 8 bases and J by 0 bases, and 8 bases separated the two germline ends. The CDR3 is CASGPLSNQPQHF. DNA for the CDR3: TGTGCCAGCGGACCGCTTAGCAATCAGCCCCAGCATTTT.

This clonotype occurred once. This chain links TRBV7-2 with TRBJ2-3; D is uncertain. This CDR3 contains 16 residues. The V and J ends lost 4 bases and 1 base respectively, with 15 bases between them. Germline assignment: CDR1 SGHTA and CDR2 FQGNSA. CDR3 DNA: TGTGCCAGCAGCTCCGGGCCCCAAAGCGGCACAGATACGCAGTATTTT. Translation gives CASSSGPQSGTDTQYF. Drawing the rest from reference TRBV7-2 and TRBJ2-3, the complete variable domain is GAGVSQSPSNKVTEKGKDVELRCDPISGHTALYWYRQSLGQGLEFLIYFQGNSAPDKSGLPSDRFSAERTGGSVSTLTIQRTQQEDSAVYLCASSSGPQSGTDTQYFGPGTRLTVL.

The chain links TRBV30 to TRBJ2-5; tentatively, D is TRBD1 or TRBD2 (5 bases each). CDR1 is GTSNPN, CDR2 SVGIG, per germline (reference sequence). The CDR3 is 12 residues long. V shed 0 bases and J shed 6 bases, with 8 bases lying between them. The CDR3 region has the DNA TGTGCCTGGAGTGTGGGACGGAAGACCCAGTACTTC. This sequence encodes CAWSVGRKTQYF.

This clonotype was observed a single time. This rearrangement joins TRBV24-1 to TRBJ2-5; D remains unclear. Trimming took off 3 bases at V and 5 bases at J, with 12 bases between the two ends. This CDR3 comprises 14 residues. Germline CDR1 is KGHDR and CDR2 is SFDVKD. The CDR3 region has the DNA TGTGCCACCAGTGATCCCGAAGGTATTGAGACCCAGTACTTC. Protein: CATSDPEGIETQYF.

This rearrangement joins TRBV7-9 to TRBJ2-3; the D is unclear. CDR3 length: 15 amino acids. V shed 3 bases and J shed 2 bases, with 12 bases lying between them. Germline loops: CDR1 SEHNR, CDR2 FQNEAQ (reference sequence). The CDR3 sequence is CASSFDGGYTDTQYF. The CDR3 DNA reads TGTGCCAGCAGCTTCGATGGCGGTTACACAGATACGCAGTATTTT.

The V gene is TRBV30, the J gene TRBJ1-2; D is unresolved. CDR3 size: 13 residues. Trimming stripped 3 bases from V and 2 bases from J, with 10 bases between. Germline V gene lookup returns CDR1 GTSNPN and CDR2 SVGIG (reference sequence). CDR3: CAWRKGGNYGYTF. In DNA, the CDR3 is TGTGCCTGGAGGAAGGGAGGCAACTATGGCTACACCTTC.

This clonotype has only a few counts. The chain carries TRBV12-3 or TRBV12-4 and TRBJ1-5; 9 bases are a match to TRBD1. The CDR3 spans 15 residues. V gave up 4 bases and J gave up 5 bases; unmatched junction bases: 6. The CDR3 region is CASSSPGQGHQPQHF. The CDR3 DNA reads as TGTGCCAGCAGTTCGCCGGGACAGGGACATCAGCCCCAGCATTTT.

This rearrangement joins TRBV4-1 to TRBJ2-1, with 9 nucleotides matching TRBD2. The V segment lost 3 bases and the J segment 11 bases; nucleotides outside the gene matches: 17. The germline V gene encodes CDR1 MGHRA and CDR2 YSYEKL. The CDR3 runs 17 residues. The CDR3 loop reads CASSQLSAGGALPKQFF. The CDR3 nucleotides read TGCGCCAGCAGCCAGCTATCCGCGGGGGGGGCCCTACCTAAGCAGTTCTTC.

This chain connects TRBV2 to TRBJ1-5; 10 positions agree with TRBD1. The CDR3 totals 19 residues. Trimming cost V 6 bases and J 0 bases; bases outside gene matches: 14. Germline CDR1 SNHLY, CDR2 FYNNEI. The CDR3 loop is CASRGIGQGGPFSNQPQHF. As DNA, the CDR3 is TGTGCCAGCAGGGGTATTGGACAGGGGGGTCCCTTTAGCAATCAGCCCCAGCATTTT. The full variable domain, completed using reference TRBV2 and TRBJ1-5, is EPEVTQTPSHQVTQMGQEVILRCVPISNHLYFYWYRQILGQKVEFLVSFYNNEISEKSEIFDDQFSVERPDGSNFTLKIRSTKLEDSAMYFCASRGIGQGGPFSNQPQHFGDGTRLSIL.

The rearrangement joins TRBV20-1 to TRBJ2-2; D is perhaps TRBD2 (6 bases). The CDR3 runs 14 residues. CDR1 DFQATT and CDR2 SNEGSKA come from the germline V gene (reference sequence). V lost 6 bases to trimming and J lost 3 bases, with 14 bases between them. Written as DNA, the CDR3 is TGCAGTGCCCCCGGGCGACTAGACACCGGGGAGCTGTTTTTT. Protein sequence: CSAPGRLDTGELFF.

The chain has TRBV19 and TRBJ1-1; possibly TRBD1 for D (6 bases). Germline V lookup: CDR1 LNHDA, CDR2 SQIVND (reference sequence). The CDR3 runs 14 residues. Trimming took off 6 bases at V and 7 bases at J, with 18 bases between the two ends. CDR3 DNA sequence: TGTGCCAGTAGCCTCCTTTGGGGGGGCGGTGAAGCTTTCTTT. Residues: CASSLLWGGGEAFF.

In nucleotides, the CDR3 is TGCAGTGCTAGAGATCAAGGTGCCAACTCCTACGAGCAGTACTTC. This sequence encodes CSARDQGANSYEQYF. The chain uses TRBV20-1 and TRBJ2-7; D ambiguous. In germline, CDR1 is DFQATT, CDR2 SNEGSKA (reference sequence). The ends were cut back, 0 bases at V and 0 bases at J, with 12 bases in the middle. This CDR3 has 15 residues.